Each of the 30 T cell receptor beta chains below was sequenced from the same sample in a study of CD4 T cell repertoires in COVID-19. TCRdb keeps only in-frame clones here, not all; method: immunoSEQ multiplex PCR. The table includes about 25,000 clones, over 90% detected once. Sequencing was done directly on freshly isolated, uncultured memory T cells. The material sequenced was circulating follicular helper CD4+ T cells (cTfh) from blood, taken before the COVID-19 pandemic. The receptors derive from a human donor who had COVID-19.

The chain recombines TRBV28 with TRBJ1-2, with 9 bases lining up with TRBD1. Trimming removed 4 bases from V and 4 bases from J; junction bases left unmatched: 7. Germline-derived CDR1 and CDR2 are MDHEN and SYDVKM. This CDR3 is built from 15 residues. CDR3 sequence (DNA): TGTGCCAGCAGTTGGGACAGGGCGAGGGGCTATGGCTACACCTTC. Its protein product is CASSWDRARGYGYTF.

The chain couples TRBV11-1 to TRBJ2-5, with TRBD1 as a possible D gene (6 bases). V lost 5 bases and J lost 4, with 14 bases in between. Germline CDR1 and CDR2: SGHAT and FQDESV (reference sequence). This CDR3 is built from 14 residues. The DNA for the CDR3 is TGTGCCAGCAGCCCGGACAGTCTTGGAGAGACCCAGTACTTC. The encoded protein is CASSPDSLGETQYF.

The chain combines TRBV30 with TRBJ1-3; the D gene is possibly TRBD1 (6 bases). CDR1 is GTSNPN, CDR2 SVGIG, per germline (reference sequence). V lost 0 bases to trimming and J lost 0 bases, with 12 bases between them. This CDR3 contains 16 residues. CDR3 region: CAWSVIGQSSGNTIYF. The CDR3 bases are TGTGCCTGGAGTGTCATCGGACAGTCCTCTGGAAACACCATATATTTT.

This chain links TRBV5-1 with TRBJ2-2; TRBD2 agrees at 12 bases. The CDR3 sequence is 18 residues long. Germline V lookup: CDR1 SGHRS, CDR2 YFSETQ. V was pared by 3 bases and J by 2 bases, with 8 bases of the junction left unmatched. The CDR3 reads CASSSLVGLAGNTGELFF. DNA for the CDR3: TGCGCCAGCAGCTCCCTCGTAGGACTAGCGGGAAACACCGGGGAGCTGTTTTTT.

The chain links TRBV6-5 to TRBJ2-1; the D gene is possibly TRBD2 (7 bases). The CDR3 consists of 16 residues. Deletions cut 4 bases from V and 9 bases from J, with 22 bases between. The germline V gene encodes CDR1 MNHEY and CDR2 SVGAGI. In DNA form, the CDR3 reads TGTGCCAGCAGTTTACGGGGGGCAAGGACCGGGGGTGAGCAGTTCTTC. Encoded protein: CASSLRGARTGGEQFF.

The rearrangement joins TRBV2 to TRBJ2-1, with 10 positions matching TRBD1. J lost 6 bases, V lost 4 bases, and 9 bases had no gene match. CDR3 size: 16 residues. From germline, CDR1 is SNHLY and CDR2 FYNNEI. The CDR3 DNA follows: TGTGCCAGCAGTGGAACGGGACAGGGGAGGGTCAATGAGCAGTTCTTC. It codes for CASSGTGQGRVNEQFF. Full variable domain (missing parts from reference TRBV2 and TRBJ2-1): EPEVTQTPSHQVTQMGQEVILRCVPISNHLYFYWYRQILGQKVEFLVSFYNNEISEKSEIFDDQFSVERPDGSNFTLKIRSTKLEDSAMYFCASSGTGQGRVNEQFFGPGTRLTVL.

The chain links TRBV12-2 to TRBJ2-7; TRBD2 is the table's D call, not checked against the DNA. TRBV12-2 is shown as a pseudogene. This CDR3 is built from 16 residues. The CDR3 DNA sequence: TGTGCAAGTCGCTTAGCGCTGGGGGGGCAGTCCTACGAGCAGTACTTC. It specifies CASRLALGGQSYEQYF.

The CDR3 bases are TGTGCCAGCTCACCAGTGGAGACTGAAGCTTTCTTT. Encoded protein: CASSPVETEAFF. This chain uses TRBV18 with TRBJ1-1; D gene ambiguous. The length of the CDR3 is 12 residues. The V gene's germline CDR1 is KGHSH and CDR2 LQKENI. The V end was cut by 2 bases, the J end by 5 bases, with 6 bases between.

The V call is TRBV6-6, the J call TRBJ2-3; D is undetermined. The CDR3 runs to 12 residues. Germline V gives CDR1 MNHNY, CDR2 SVGAGI (reference sequence). V was pared by 8 bases and J by 5 bases, with 11 bases between. The CDR3 DNA reads as TGTGCCAGCTTTGAGGTGGGAGATACGCAGTATTTT. It specifies CASFEVGDTQYF.

The rearrangement uses TRBV5-1 and TRBJ2-3; 13 bases line up with TRBD2. The V segment lost 4 bases and the J segment 6 bases; nucleotides outside the gene matches: 2. CDR3 length: 14 residues. The V gene's germline CDR1 is SGHRS and CDR2 YFSETQ. The CDR3 spells CASSGLAGVDTQYF. The CDR3 DNA reads as TGCGCCAGCAGCGGACTAGCGGGAGTGGATACGCAGTATTTT.

The chain couples TRBV19 to TRBJ1-1; weak D call: TRBD1 (5 bases). Germline assignment: CDR1 LNHDA and CDR2 SQIVND (reference sequence). The CDR3 sequence is 15 residues long. Trimming took off 2 bases at V and 1 base at J, with 11 bases between the two ends. The CDR3 sequence is CASSISPTGNTEAFF. The CDR3 nucleotides read TGTGCCAGTAGTATATCCCCCACAGGGAACACTGAAGCTTTCTTT. Looking up the rest from reference TRBV19 and TRBJ1-1 gives the full variable domain: DGGITQSPKYLFRKEGQNVTLSCEQNLNHDAMYWYRQDPGQGLRLIYYSQIVNDFQKGDIAEGYSVSREKKESFPLTVTSAQKNPTAFYLCASSISPTGNTEAFFGQGTRLTVV.

The chain combines TRBV6-1 with TRBJ2-2; no definite D call. CDR1 and CDR2 (germline): MNHNS, SASEGT. V lost 7 bases, J lost 1 base, and 7 bases lay in between. The CDR3 spans 13 residues. The DNA of the CDR3 is TGTGCCAGCATAACAGAGAACACCGGGGAGCTGTTTTTT. This sequence encodes CASITENTGELFF.

V usage is TRBV5-4 and J usage is TRBJ2-7, with 9 bases fitting TRBD1. The CDR3 covers 15 residues. The J segment lost 1 base and the V segment lost 0 bases, leaving 2 bases of the junction unmatched. Germline CDR1 SGHNT, CDR2 YYREEE (reference sequence). The CDR3 here is CASSLGGTGSYEQYF. The DNA for the CDR3 is TGTGCCAGCAGCTTGGGAGGGACAGGGTCCTACGAGCAGTACTTC.

This sequence joins TRBV18 and TRBJ2-1; D possibly corresponds to TRBD1 (6 bases). The germline V gene has CDR1 KGHSH and CDR2 LQKENI. V gave up 6 bases and J gave up 6 bases, with 18 bases separating them. The CDR3 runs 15 residues. CDR3 residues: CASSLTGFGSNEQFF. CDR3 nucleotides: TGTGCCAGCTCGCTAACAGGGTTTGGTTCCAATGAGCAGTTCTTC.

The CDR3 sequence is CASSQDSLSTDTQYF. The CDR3 DNA sequence: TGCGCCAGCAGCCAGGACTCACTGAGCACAGATACGCAGTATTTT. The chain is built from TRBV5-1 and TRBJ2-3, with D possibly being TRBD2 (5 bases). CDR1 and CDR2 (germline): SGHRS, YFSETQ. The length of the CDR3 is 15 residues. V was cut by 4 bases and J by 0 bases, with 12 bases left in between.

This chain joins TRBV6-1 and TRBJ1-6; D perhaps matches TRBD1 (5 bases). The V gene's germline CDR1 is MNHNS and CDR2 SASEGT. V lost 3 bases and J 9 bases, leaving 15 bases between the germline ends. The CDR3 sequence is 15 residues long. The CDR3 loop is CASSDAGGARSPLHF. The CDR3 DNA reads TGTGCCAGCAGTGACGCAGGTGGGGCCCGTTCACCCCTCCACTTT.

This clone has only one observation. The chain carries TRBV27 and TRBJ2-3; D uncertain. The CDR3 extends over 13 amino acids. V shed 4 bases and J shed 6 bases, with 11 bases lying between them. Germline V gene data show CDR1 as MNHEY and CDR2 as SMNVEV (reference sequence). The CDR3 spells CASSYGFGDTQYF. CDR3 DNA: TGTGCCAGCAGTTATGGTTTCGGGGATACGCAGTATTTT.

This clone has just a few counts. The chain has TRBV6-1 and TRBJ2-3, with 12 bases aligning to TRBD2. Germline CDR1 and CDR2: MNHNS and SASEGT. This CDR3 comprises 13 residues. The junction had 2 bases not matched to a gene; V was cut back by 8 bases and J by 5 bases. The CDR3 sequence: CASLGLAGDTQYF. In DNA, the CDR3 is TGTGCCAGCTTGGGACTAGCGGGAGATACGCAGTATTTT.

This rearrangement joins TRBV12-5 to TRBJ2-3, with a tentative D call TRBD2 (7 bases). The ends were cut back, 9 bases at V and 2 bases at J, with 21 bases in the middle. Germline V gene sequence: CDR1 LGHNT, CDR2 FRNRAP. The CDR3 sequence is 16 residues long. The CDR3 here is CARIPGGGGHTDTQYF. The DNA of the CDR3 is TGTGCTAGAATCCCCGGAGGCGGGGGACACACAGATACGCAGTATTTT.

This chain links TRBV28 with TRBJ2-5; 7 positions agree with TRBD1. The CDR3 runs 14 residues. Trimming at V came to 6 bases and at J to 1 base, leaving 5 bases not matched to a gene. Germline-derived CDR1 and CDR2 are MDHEN and SYDVKM. The chain's CDR3 is CASRPTGTQETQYF. CDR3 sequence (DNA): TGTGCCAGCAGACCGACAGGGACCCAAGAGACCCAGTACTTC. The whole variable domain, filled in from reference TRBV28 and TRBJ2-5, reads DVKVTQSSRYLVKRTGEKVFLECVQDMDHENMFWYRQDPGLGLRLIYFSYDVKMKEKGDIPEGYSVSREKKERFSLILESASTNQTSMYLCASRPTGTQETQYFGPGTRLLVL.

The chain is built from TRBV10-3 and TRBJ1-3, with D possibly being TRBD1 (5 bases). V shed 0 bases and J shed 4 bases, with 7 bases lying between them. Germline V gives CDR1 ENHRY, CDR2 SYGVKD. This CDR3 comprises 14 residues. The CDR3: CAISESGGGNTIYF. The CDR3 nucleotides are TGTGCCATCAGTGAGTCGGGGGGAGGAAACACCATATATTTT.

The rearrangement links TRBV6-5 to TRBJ1-2; D might be TRBD1 (5 bases). The germline V and J ends were trimmed by 7 bases and 1 base, with 13 bases remaining between them. The CDR3 length is 14 residues. Germline assignment: CDR1 MNHEY and CDR2 SVGAGI. DNA for the CDR3: TGTGCCAGCAACGAGCAGGGCGATAACTATGGCTACACCTTC. As protein: CASNEQGDNYGYTF.

The chain employs TRBV25-1 and TRBJ1-3; unclear D gene. V lost 8 bases to trimming and J lost 1 base, with 9 bases between them. The CDR3 spans 13 residues. Germline V lookup: CDR1 MGHDK, CDR2 SYGVNS. The chain's CDR3 is CASLTRSGNTIYF. CDR3 nucleotide sequence: TGTGCCAGCCTTACCAGATCTGGAAACACCATATATTTT.

CDR3 sequence reads: CASSSTKTGALEQFF. CDR3 nucleotides: TGTGCCAGCAGTTCAACCAAGACAGGGGCCTTGGAGCAGTTCTTC. The chain couples TRBV27 to TRBJ2-1; 8 nucleotides line up with TRBD1. Germline lookup yields CDR1 MNHEY and CDR2 SMNVEV (reference sequence). This CDR3 has 15 residues. The junction had 12 bases not matched to a gene; V was cut back by 4 bases and J by 10 bases.

This chain connects TRBV10-1 to TRBJ2-1; the D gene is possibly TRBD1 (6 bases). Per germline, CDR1 WNHNN and CDR2 SYGVQD (reference sequence). The CDR3 runs 16 residues. V was clipped by 0 bases and J by 7 bases, with 16 bases between them. CDR3 in amino acids: CASSESEQGKVNEQFF. CDR3 bases: TGCGCCAGCAGTGAGTCAGAACAGGGTAAAGTGAATGAGCAGTTCTTC.

The rearrangement uses TRBV2 and TRBJ2-5, with D possibly TRBD1 on 5 matching bases. V lost 5 bases, J lost 5 bases, and 9 bases lay in between. CDR3 length: 12 residues. From germline, CDR1 is SNHLY and CDR2 FYNNEI. The CDR3 DNA follows: TGTGCCAGCAGTTCCAAGGGGGAGACCCAGTACTTC. Its protein is CASSSKGETQYF.

This clone was seen just once. The chain couples TRBV20-1 to TRBJ2-7, with 10 positions matching TRBD2. The CDR3 runs 11 residues. With V trimmed by 7 bases and J by 3 bases, 0 bases remained unmatched. Germline V gene data show CDR1 as DFQATT and CDR2 as SNEGSKA (reference sequence). The CDR3 sequence: CSGTSGYEQYF. The DNA for the CDR3 is TGCAGTGGGACTAGCGGCTACGAGCAGTACTTC.

This chain links TRBV28 with TRBJ2-7; 7 bases match TRBD2. From germline, CDR1 is MDHEN and CDR2 SYDVKM. The V segment lost 8 bases and the J segment 3 bases; nucleotides outside the gene matches: 13. This CDR3 has 15 residues. The CDR3 bases are TGTGCCAGCGCGGGAGTTTTCGGTGGCGGCTACGAGCAGTACTTC. Its protein product is CASAGVFGGGYEQYF.

The genes are TRBV6-1 and TRBJ2-7, with 9 bases that match TRBD1. Germline lookup yields CDR1 MNHNS and CDR2 SASEGT. This CDR3 is built from 15 residues. V shed 11 bases and J 3 bases; nucleotides not matched to a gene: 14. The CDR3 nucleotides read TGTGCCGGAAGGCGGACGGGACAGGGTTACTACGAGCAGTACTTC. Its protein product is CAGRRTGQGYYEQYF.

The gene calls are TRBV5-1 and TRBJ1-2, with D perhaps matching TRBD1 (6 bases). CDR1 SGHRS and CDR2 YFSETQ come from the germline V gene. The CDR3 spans 17 residues. The ends were cut back, 0 bases at V and 0 bases at J, with 15 bases in the middle. In nucleotides, the CDR3 is TGCGCCAGCAGCTTGGCTATCTCCGGGACAACTAACTATGGCTACACCTTC. Amino acids: CASSLAISGTTNYGYTF.